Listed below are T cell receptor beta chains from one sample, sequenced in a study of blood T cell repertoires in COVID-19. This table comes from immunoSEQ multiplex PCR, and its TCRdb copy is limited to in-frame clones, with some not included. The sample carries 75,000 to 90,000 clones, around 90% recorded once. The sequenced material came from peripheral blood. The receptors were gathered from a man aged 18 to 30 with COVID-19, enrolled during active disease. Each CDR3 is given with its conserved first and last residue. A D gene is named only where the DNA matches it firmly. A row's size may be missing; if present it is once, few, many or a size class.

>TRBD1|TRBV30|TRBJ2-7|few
CAWRGHRDSSYEQYF
TGTGCCTGGAGGGGCCACCGGGACAGTTCCTACGAGCAGTACTTC
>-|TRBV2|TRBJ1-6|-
CASSALVDSLLHF
TGTGCCAGCAGTGCTTTGGTGGACAGTCTTCTCCACTTT
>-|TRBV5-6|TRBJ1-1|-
CASSPGGKNTEAFF
TGTGCCAGCAGCCCGGGAGGGAAGAACACTGAAGCTTTCTTT
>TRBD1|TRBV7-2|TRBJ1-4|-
CASSTNRGGVGLLF
TGTGCCAGCAGCACCAACAGGGGGGGTGTCGGACTGCTTTTT
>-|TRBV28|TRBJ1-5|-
CASSRPGQLNQPQHF
TGTGCCAGCTCAAGACCGGGACAACTCAATCAGCCCCAGCATTTT
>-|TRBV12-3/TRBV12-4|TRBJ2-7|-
CASSLASYEQYF
TGTGCCAGCAGTTTAGCGAGCTACGAGCAGTACTTC
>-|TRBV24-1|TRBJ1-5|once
CATSDFGTNQPQHF
TGTGCCACCAGTGATTTTGGCACCAATCAGCCCCAGCATTTT
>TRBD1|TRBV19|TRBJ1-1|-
CASSNGQGINTEAFF
TGTGCCAGTAGTAACGGACAGGGGATTAACACTGAAGCTTTCTTT
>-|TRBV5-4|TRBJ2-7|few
CASSRGTDSYEQYF
TGTGCCAGCAGCCGCGGGACAGACTCCTACGAGCAGTACTTC
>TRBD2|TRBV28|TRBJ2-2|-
CASTIPSGNTGELFF
TGTGCCAGCACGATCCCTAGCGGGAACACCGGGGAGCTGTTTTTT
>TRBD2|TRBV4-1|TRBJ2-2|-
CASSQVVAGVRVTGELFF
TGCGCCAGCAGCCAAGTCGTAGCGGGAGTACGTGTCACCGGGGAGCTGTTTTTT
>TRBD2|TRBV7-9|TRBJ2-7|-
CASSLVREGSYEQYF
TGTGCCAGCAGCTTAGTGCGGGAGGGCTCCTACGAGCAGTACTTC
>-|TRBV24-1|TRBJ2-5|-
CATSDTRTSETQYF
TGTGCCACCAGTGATACGAGGACTTCAGAGACCCAGTACTTC
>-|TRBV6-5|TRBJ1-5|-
CASSTRGNQPQHF
TGTGCCAGCAGTACCCGAGGTAATCAGCCCCAGCATTTT
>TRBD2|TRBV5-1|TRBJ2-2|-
CASSIKLAGLNTGELFF
TGCGCCAGCAGCATAAAATTAGCGGGATTAAACACCGGGGAGCTGTTTTTT
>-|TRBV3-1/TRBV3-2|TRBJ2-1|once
CASSQSGYSYNEQFF
TGTGCCAGCAGCCAGAGCGGTTACTCCTACAATGAGCAGTTCTTC
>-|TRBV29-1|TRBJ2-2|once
CSVEWGGHTGELFF
TGCAGCGTTGAATGGGGGGGCCACACCGGGGAGCTGTTTTTT
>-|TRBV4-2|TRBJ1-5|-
CASSPMTDSNQPQHF
TGTGCCAGCAGCCCCATGACAGATAGCAATCAGCCCCAGCATTTT
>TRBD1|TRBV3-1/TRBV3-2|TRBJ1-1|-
CASSLYRGATEAFF
TGTGCCAGCAGCCTTTACAGGGGGGCCACTGAAGCTTTCTTT
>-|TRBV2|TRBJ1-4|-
CASSEAGGDNEKLLF
TGTGCCAGCAGTGAAGCTGGGGGGGACAATGAAAAACTGCTTTTT
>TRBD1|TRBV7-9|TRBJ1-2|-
CASDRTGPNYGYTF
TGTGCCAGCGATAGGACAGGGCCTAACTATGGCTACACCTTC
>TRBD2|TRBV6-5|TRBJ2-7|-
CASSLRWTSAYEQYF
TGTGCCAGCAGTTTGCGATGGACTAGCGCCTACGAGCAGTACTTC
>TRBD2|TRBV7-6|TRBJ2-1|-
CASSSGLTFYNEQFF
TGTGCCAGCAGCTCGGGACTAACATTCTACAATGAGCAGTTCTTC
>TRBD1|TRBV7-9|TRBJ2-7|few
CASSDRQGNTYEQYF
TGTGCCAGCAGCGACAGACAGGGGAACACCTACGAGCAGTACTTC
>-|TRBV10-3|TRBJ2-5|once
CAIRGTPEETQYF
TGTGCCATCAGGGGGACACCAGAAGAGACCCAGTACTTC
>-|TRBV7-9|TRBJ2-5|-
CASSESWETQYF
TGTGCCAGCAGCGAGTCGTGGGAGACCCAGTACTTC
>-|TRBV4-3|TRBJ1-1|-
CASSQVAGSTEAFF
TGCGCCAGCAGCCAAGTTGCGGGGAGCACTGAAGCTTTCTTT
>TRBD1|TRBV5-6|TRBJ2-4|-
CASSSGQGPNIQYF
TGTGCCAGCAGCTCCGGACAGGGTCCCAACATTCAGTACTTC
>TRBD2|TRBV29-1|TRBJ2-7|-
CSVVGGRAYEQYF
TGCAGCGTTGTAGGTGGGAGGGCCTACGAGCAGTACTTC
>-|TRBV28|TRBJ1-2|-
CASTRGGLIFNYGYTF
TGTGCCAGCACCCGGGGGGGCCTAATATTTAACTATGGCTACACCTTC
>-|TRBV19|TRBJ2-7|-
CASSIIATGSDEQYF
TGTGCCAGTAGTATCATTGCGACAGGTAGCGACGAGCAGTACTTC
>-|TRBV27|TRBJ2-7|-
CASSSPASSGRYF
TGTGCCAGCAGTTCCCCGGCGAGTAGCGGACGGTACTTC
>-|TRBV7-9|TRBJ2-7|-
CASLSGSSYEQYF
TGTGCCAGCCTATCTGGGAGCTCCTACGAGCAGTACTTC
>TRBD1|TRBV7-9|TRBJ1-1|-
CASSLDRGRSSEAFF
TGTGCCAGCAGCTTAGACAGGGGGCGGTCATCTGAAGCTTTCTTT
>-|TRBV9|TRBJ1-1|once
CASRYQGPCTEAFF
TGTGCCAGCAGATACCAGGGGCCTTGCACTGAAGCTTTCTTT
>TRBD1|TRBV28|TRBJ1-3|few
CASSPPGQGGRGNTIYF
TGTGCCAGCAGTCCCCCTGGACAGGGCGGACGTGGAAACACCATATATTTT
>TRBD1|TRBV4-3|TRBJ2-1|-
CASSQDPTGAFYNEQFF
TGCGCCAGCAGCCAGGACCCGACAGGGGCCTTCTACAATGAGCAGTTCTTC
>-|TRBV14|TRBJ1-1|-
CASSLGLNTEAFF
TGTGCCAGCAGCCTGGGGCTTAACACTGAAGCTTTCTTT
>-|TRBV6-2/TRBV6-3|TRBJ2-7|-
CASSYSWSYEQYF
TGTGCCAGCAGTTACTCATGGAGCTACGAGCAGTACTTC